This T cell receptor beta chain was recorded in a study of blood T cell repertoires in COVID-19. About the research overall: Samples came from the United States, Italy and Spain, spanning acute and convalescent COVID-19. In each case, the material was cDNA or gDNA derived from T cells, B-cell-depleted T cells, or PBMCs.

As handled by the study authors: Amplification from reference gene primers served as the basis for estimated nucleated cell counts. Produced via immunoSEQ multiplex PCR; TCRdb's table is partial and in-frame only. From that table come the V and J calls and clone size; the DNA was used to work out D and trimming. Of 95,000 to 150,000 clones in the sample, around 89% were seen once. The sequenced sample consisted of peripheral blood. The source of this sequence is a man aged 45-65 years with acute or convalescent COVID-19.

The CDR3 sequence: CASSFGLASNEQFF. The CDR3 DNA sequence: TGTGCCAGCAGCTTTGGACTAGCAAGCAATGAGCAGTTCTTC. This chain joins TRBV7-2 and TRBJ2-1, with 8 positions matching TRBD2. CDR3 size: 14 residues. The J segment lost 6 bases and the V segment lost 3 bases, leaving 4 bases of the junction unmatched. CDR1 and CDR2 (germline): SGHTA, FQGNSA. Full variable domain (remainder filled in from reference TRBV7-2 and TRBJ2-1): GAGVSQSPSNKVTEKGKDVELRCDPISGHTALYWYRQSLGQGLEFLIYFQGNSAPDKSGLPSDRFSAERTGGSVSTLTIQRTQQEDSAVYLCASSFGLASNEQFFGPGTRLTVL.